This T cell receptor beta chain was identified in a study of cytomegalovirus exposure and HLA in healthy donors. 60 Vbeta and 13 Jbeta primers were used in PCR. Produced via immunoSEQ multiplex PCR; TCRdb's table is partial and in-frame only. Of about 69,000 clones listed, around 74% are singletons. The CDR3 is 14 amino acids. Deletions cut 0 bases from V and 1 base from J, with 6 bases between. In germline, CDR1 is SQVTM, CDR2 ANQGSEA. The gene calls are TRBV29-1 and TRBJ2-2, with unresolved D. This receptor was obtained from a woman aged 25 to 39 in good health and CMV-seropositive. Sequencing input: PBMCs. The CDR3 nucleotides read TGCAGCGTTGAAGATCCAATGAACACCGGGGAGCTGTTTTTT. This encodes CSVEDPMNTGELFF.